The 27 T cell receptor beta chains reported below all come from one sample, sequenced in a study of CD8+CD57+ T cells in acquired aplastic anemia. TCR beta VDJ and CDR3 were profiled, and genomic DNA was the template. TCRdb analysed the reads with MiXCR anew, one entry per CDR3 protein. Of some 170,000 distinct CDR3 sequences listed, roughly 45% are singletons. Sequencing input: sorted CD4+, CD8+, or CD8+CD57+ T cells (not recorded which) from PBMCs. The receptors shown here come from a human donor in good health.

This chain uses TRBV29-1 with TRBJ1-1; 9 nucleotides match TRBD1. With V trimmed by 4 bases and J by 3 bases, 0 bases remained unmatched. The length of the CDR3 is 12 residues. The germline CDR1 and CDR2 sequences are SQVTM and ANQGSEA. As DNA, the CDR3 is TGCAGCGTTGGACAGGGGGACACTGAAGCTTTCTTT. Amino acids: CSVGQGDTEAFF.

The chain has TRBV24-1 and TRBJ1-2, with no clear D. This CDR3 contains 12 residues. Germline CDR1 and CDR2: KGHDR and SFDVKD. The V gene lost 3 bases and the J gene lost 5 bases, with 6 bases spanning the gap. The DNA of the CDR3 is TGTGCCACCAGTGATGGGAGGTATGGCTACACCTTC. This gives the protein CATSDGRYGYTF.

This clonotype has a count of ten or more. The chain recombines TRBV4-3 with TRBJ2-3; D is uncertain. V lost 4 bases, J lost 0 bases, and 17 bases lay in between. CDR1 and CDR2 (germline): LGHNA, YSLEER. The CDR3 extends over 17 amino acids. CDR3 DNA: TGCGCCAGCAGCCGATATGGCTCCAGGAGTAGCACAGATACGCAGTATTTT. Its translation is CASSRYGSRSSTDTQYF.

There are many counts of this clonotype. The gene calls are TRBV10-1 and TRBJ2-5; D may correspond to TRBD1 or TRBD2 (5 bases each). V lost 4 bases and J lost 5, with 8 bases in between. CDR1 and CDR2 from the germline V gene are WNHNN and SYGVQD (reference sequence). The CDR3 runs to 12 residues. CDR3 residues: CASSGGSETQYF. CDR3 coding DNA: TGCGCCAGCAGTGGGGGGTCGGAGACCCAGTACTTC.

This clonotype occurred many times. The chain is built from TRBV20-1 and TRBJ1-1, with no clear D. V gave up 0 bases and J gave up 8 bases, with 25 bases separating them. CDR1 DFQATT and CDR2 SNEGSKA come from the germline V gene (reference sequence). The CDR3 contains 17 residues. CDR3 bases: TGCAGTGCTAGAGATAAAAAACAGAATATCCTCTCCGAGGAAGCTTTCTTT. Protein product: CSARDKKQNILSEEAFF.

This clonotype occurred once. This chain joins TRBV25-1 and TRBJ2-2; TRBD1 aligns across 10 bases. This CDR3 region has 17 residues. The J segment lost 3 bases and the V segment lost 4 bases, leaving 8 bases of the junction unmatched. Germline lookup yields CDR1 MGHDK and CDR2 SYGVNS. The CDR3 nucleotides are TGTGCCAGCAGTGCCTCCCCCGGGACAGGGGACACCGGGGAGCTGTTTTTT. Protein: CASSASPGTGDTGELFF.

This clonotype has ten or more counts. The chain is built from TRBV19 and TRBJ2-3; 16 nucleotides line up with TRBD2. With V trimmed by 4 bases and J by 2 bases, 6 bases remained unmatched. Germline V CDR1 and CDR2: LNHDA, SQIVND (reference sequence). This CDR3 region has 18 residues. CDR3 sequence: CASSKPGLAGGVTDTQYF. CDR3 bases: TGTGCCAGTAGTAAGCCGGGACTAGCGGGGGGGGTCACAGATACGCAGTATTTT.

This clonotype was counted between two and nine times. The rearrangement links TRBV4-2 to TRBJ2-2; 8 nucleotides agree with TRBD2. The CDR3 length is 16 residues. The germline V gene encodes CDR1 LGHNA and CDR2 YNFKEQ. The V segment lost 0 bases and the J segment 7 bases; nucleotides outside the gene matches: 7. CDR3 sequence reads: CASSQDTGGAGGELFF. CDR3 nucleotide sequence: TGTGCCAGCAGCCAAGACACCGGGGGGGCCGGCGGGGAGCTGTTTTTT.

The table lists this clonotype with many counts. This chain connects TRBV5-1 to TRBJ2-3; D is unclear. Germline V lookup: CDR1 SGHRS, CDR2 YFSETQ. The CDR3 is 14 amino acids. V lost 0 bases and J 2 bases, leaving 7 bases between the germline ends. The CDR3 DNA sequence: TGCGCCAGCAGCTTGGGTTATACCACAGATACGCAGTATTTT. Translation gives CASSLGYTTDTQYF.

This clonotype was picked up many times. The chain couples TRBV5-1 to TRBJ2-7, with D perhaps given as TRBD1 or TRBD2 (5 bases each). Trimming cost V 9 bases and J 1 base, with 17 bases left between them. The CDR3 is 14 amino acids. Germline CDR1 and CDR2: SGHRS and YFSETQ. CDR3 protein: CATAPTGGSYEQYF. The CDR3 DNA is TGCGCCACCGCGCCCACTGGGGGATCCTACGAGCAGTACTTC.

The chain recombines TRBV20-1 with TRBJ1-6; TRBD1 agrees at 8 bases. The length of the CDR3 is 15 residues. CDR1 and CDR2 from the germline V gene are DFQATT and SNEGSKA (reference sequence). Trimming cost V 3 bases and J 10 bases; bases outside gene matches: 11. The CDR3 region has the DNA TGCAGTGCTAGTTCCGCCACAGGGGGTGGGTCACCCCTCCACTTT. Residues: CSASSATGGGSPLHF.

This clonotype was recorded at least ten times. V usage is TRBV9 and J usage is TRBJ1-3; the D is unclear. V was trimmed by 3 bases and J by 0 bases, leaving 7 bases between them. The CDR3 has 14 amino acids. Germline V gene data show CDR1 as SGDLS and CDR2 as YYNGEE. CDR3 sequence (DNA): TGTGCCAGCAGCGCCCAGTACTCTGGAAACACCATATATTTT. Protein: CASSAQYSGNTIYF.

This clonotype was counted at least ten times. The CDR3 protein is CASSGGTGTNEKLFF. CDR3 nucleotide sequence: TGTGCCAGCAGCGGAGGGACAGGTACTAATGAAAAACTGTTTTTT. The rearrangement links TRBV5-6 to TRBJ1-4; 8 bases align to TRBD1. The trim removed 4 bases at V and 2 bases at J, leaving 4 bases unmatched. The CDR3 length is 15 residues. CDR1 SGHDT and CDR2 YYEEEE come from the germline V gene.

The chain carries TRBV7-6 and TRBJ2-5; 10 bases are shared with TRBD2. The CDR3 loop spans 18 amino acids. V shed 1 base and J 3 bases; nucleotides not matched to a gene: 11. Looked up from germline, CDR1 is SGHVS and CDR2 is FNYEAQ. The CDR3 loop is CASSLVLAGARGKETQYF. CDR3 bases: TGTGCCAGCAGCTTAGTGCTAGCGGGAGCGAGGGGGAAAGAGACCCAGTACTTC.

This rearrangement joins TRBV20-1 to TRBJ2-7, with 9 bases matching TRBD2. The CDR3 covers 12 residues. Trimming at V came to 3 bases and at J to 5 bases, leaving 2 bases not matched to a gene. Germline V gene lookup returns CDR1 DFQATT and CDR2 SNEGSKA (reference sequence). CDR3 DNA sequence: TGCAGTGCTAGGCGGGAGGGGCACGAGCAGTACTTC. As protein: CSARREGHEQYF.

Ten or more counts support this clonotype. Here the CDR3 DNA reads TGTGCCAGCAGTGAGACCGCGGCTGAAGCTTTCTTT. This codes for CASSETAAEAFF. The chain couples TRBV2 to TRBJ1-1; no definite D call. Germline V CDR1 and CDR2: SNHLY, FYNNEI. The CDR3 contains 12 residues. With 3 bases removed from V and 6 bases from J, the gap between germline ends came to 8 bases.

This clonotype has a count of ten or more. The CDR3 is CSARGKIPNIQYF. CDR3 nucleotide sequence: TGCAGTGCTAGAGGCAAGATTCCAAACATTCAGTACTTC. The V call is TRBV20-1, the J call TRBJ2-4; D is unclear. Trimming stripped 1 base from V and 6 bases from J, with 10 bases between. Germline CDR1 reads DFQATT; CDR2 reads SNEGSKA (reference sequence). The CDR3 spans 13 residues.

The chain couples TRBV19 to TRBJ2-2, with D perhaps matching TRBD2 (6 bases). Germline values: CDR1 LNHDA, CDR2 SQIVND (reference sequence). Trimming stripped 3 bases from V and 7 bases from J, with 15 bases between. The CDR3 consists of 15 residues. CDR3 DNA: TGTGCCAGTAGTATGGGACCCAACGGGGGCGGGGAGCTGTTTTTT. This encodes CASSMGPNGGGELFF.

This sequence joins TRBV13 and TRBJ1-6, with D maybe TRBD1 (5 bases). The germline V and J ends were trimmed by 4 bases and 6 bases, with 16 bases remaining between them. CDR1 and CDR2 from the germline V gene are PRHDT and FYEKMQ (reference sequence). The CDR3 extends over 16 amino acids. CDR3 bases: TGTGCCAGCAGCTCCTACTTAATGGGGGTTAATTCACCCCTCCACTTT. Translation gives CASSSYLMGVNSPLHF.

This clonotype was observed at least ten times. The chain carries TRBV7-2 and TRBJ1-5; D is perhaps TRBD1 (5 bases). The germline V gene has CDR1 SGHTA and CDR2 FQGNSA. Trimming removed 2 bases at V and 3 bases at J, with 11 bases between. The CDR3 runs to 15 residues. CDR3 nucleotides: TGTGCCAGCAGCTTACGGGGGTCTCTCAATCAGCCCCAGCATTTT. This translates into CASSLRGSLNQPQHF. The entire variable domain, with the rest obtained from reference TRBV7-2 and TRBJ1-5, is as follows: GAGVSQSPSNKVTEKGKDVELRCDPISGHTALYWYRQSLGQGLEFLIYFQGNSAPDKSGLPSDRFSAERTGGSVSTLTIQRTQQEDSAVYLCASSLRGSLNQPQHFGDGTRLSIL.

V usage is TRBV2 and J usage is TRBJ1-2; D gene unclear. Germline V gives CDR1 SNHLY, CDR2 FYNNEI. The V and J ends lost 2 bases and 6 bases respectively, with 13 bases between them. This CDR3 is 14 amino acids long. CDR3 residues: CASSESSVADGYTF. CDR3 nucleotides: TGTGCCAGCAGTGAAAGTTCGGTGGCCGATGGCTACACCTTC.

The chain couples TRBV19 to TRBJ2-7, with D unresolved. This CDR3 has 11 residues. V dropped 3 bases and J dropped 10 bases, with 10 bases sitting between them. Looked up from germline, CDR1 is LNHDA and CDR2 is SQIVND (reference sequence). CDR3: CASSMGSDQYF. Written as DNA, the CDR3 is TGTGCCAGTAGTATGGGGTCAGATCAGTACTTC.

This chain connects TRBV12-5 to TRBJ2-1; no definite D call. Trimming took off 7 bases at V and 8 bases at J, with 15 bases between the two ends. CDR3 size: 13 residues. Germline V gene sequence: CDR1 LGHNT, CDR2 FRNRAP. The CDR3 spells CASAAEWVHEQFF. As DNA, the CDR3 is TGTGCTAGTGCCGCGGAGTGGGTTCATGAGCAGTTCTTC. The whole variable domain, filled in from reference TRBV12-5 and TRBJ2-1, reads DARVTQTPRHKVTEMGQEVTMRCQPILGHNTVFWYRQTMMQGLELLAYFRNRAPLDDSGMPKDRFSAEMPDATLATLKIQPSEPRDSAVYFCASAAEWVHEQFFGPGTRLTVL.

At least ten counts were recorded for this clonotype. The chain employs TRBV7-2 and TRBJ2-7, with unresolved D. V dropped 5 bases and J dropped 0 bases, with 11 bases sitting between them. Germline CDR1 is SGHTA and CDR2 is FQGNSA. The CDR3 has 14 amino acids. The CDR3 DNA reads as TGTGCCAGCAGCCTCCGGACCTACTCCTACGAGCAGTACTTC. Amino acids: CASSLRTYSYEQYF.

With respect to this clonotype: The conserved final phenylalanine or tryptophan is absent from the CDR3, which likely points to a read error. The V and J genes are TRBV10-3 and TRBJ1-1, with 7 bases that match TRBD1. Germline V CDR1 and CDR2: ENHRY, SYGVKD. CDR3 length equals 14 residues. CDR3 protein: CAISALQGNTEAFL. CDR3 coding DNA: TGTGCCATCAGTGCCCTACAGGGGAACACCGAAGCTTTCCTT.

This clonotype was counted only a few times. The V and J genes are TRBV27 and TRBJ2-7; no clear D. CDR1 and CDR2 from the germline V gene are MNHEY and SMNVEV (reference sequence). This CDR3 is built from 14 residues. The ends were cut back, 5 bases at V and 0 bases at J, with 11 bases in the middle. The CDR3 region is CASSTLGHSYEQYF. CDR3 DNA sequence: TGTGCCAGCAGTACCCTGGGCCACTCCTACGAGCAGTACTTC.

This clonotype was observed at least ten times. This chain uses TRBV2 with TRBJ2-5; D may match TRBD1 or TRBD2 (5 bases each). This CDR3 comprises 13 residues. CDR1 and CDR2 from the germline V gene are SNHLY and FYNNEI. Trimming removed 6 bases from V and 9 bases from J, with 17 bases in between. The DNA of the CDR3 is TGTGCCAGCAGCGATGGGCGACTGGGGGCCCAGTACTTC. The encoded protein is CASSDGRLGAQYF.